Each of the 5 T cell receptor beta chains below was sequenced from the same sample in a study of T-cell reconstitution after alpha-beta-depleted transplantation in children. A library of TCRbeta sequences, prepared with unique molecular identifiers, was generated. MiXCR, run by TCRdb on the PCR reads, gives a single entry per CDR3 protein. The data show 110,000 or so distinct CDR3 sequences, about 6% seen once. Specimen: PBMCs, mostly from graft donor cells, collected 360 days after TCRalphabeta/CD19-depleted stem cell transplant. Every receptor here comes from a male patient aged 2-15 years who had a stem cell transplant for acute lymphoblastic leukemia, so the T cells may come from the graft donor.

This clonotype came up many times. V usage is TRBV9 and J usage is TRBJ2-5; possibly TRBD2 for D (5 bases). The V end was cut by 2 bases, the J end by 0 bases, with 11 bases between. Germline loops: CDR1 SGDLS, CDR2 YYNGEE. The CDR3 runs 15 residues. In DNA, the CDR3 is TGTGCCAGCAGCGTCCTAGCTCGCCACCAAGAGACCCAGTACTTC. Protein product: CASSVLARHQETQYF. The whole variable domain, remainder taken from reference TRBV9 and TRBJ2-5, is DSGVTQTPKHLITATGQRVTLRCSPRSGDLSVYWYQQSLDQGLQFLIQYYNGEERAKGNILERFSAQQFPDLHSELNLSSLELGDSALYFCASSVLARHQETQYFGPGTRLLVL.

This clonotype has only a few counts. This chain uses TRBV9 with TRBJ1-2, with D unclear. Trimming pared 0 bases from V and 3 bases from J, leaving 9 bases between. CDR1 and CDR2 (germline): SGDLS, YYNGEE. This CDR3 has 14 residues. The CDR3 DNA reads as TGTGCCAGCAGCGTAGATGGCAGCCACTATGGCTACACCTTC. This gives the protein CASSVDGSHYGYTF.

This clonotype was counted only a few times. V is TRBV29-1 and J is TRBJ2-2, with D perhaps TRBD1 (9 bases). With 7 bases removed from V and 1 base from J, the gap between germline ends came to 22 bases. Germline values: CDR1 SQVTM, CDR2 ANQGSEA. The CDR3 spans 17 residues. The CDR3 region is CSAGGGTGTRNTGELFF. DNA for the CDR3: TGCAGCGCCGGGGGGGGGACAGGGACGAGGAACACCGGGGAGCTGTTTTTT.

This clonotype was observed a few times. This CDR3 is CASSLAYSLTNSPLHF. The DNA of the CDR3 is TGTGCCAGCAGCTTAGCCTACAGCCTCACCAATTCACCCCTCCACTTT. V and J are TRBV7-9 and TRBJ1-6, with D uncertain. V lost 0 bases and J 7 bases, leaving 13 bases between the germline ends. The CDR3 contains 16 residues. Germline V lookup: CDR1 SEHNR, CDR2 FQNEAQ (reference sequence).

This chain links TRBV7-3 with TRBJ2-1, with 16 bases that match TRBD2. V lost 5 bases to trimming and J lost 0 bases; unmatched junction nucleotides: 7. The CDR3 consists of 19 residues. The germline V gene has CDR1 SGHTA and CDR2 FQGTGA. The CDR3, as DNA: TGTGCCAGCAGCGCCGGGACTAGCGGGAGGGCAGACTCCTACAATGAGCAGTTCTTC. It translates to CASSAGTSGRADSYNEQFF.